This record covers a single T cell receptor (beta chain). Its cognate antigen is unknown. Researchers ran the PCR with 60 Vbeta and 13 Jbeta primers. The method was immunoSEQ multiplex PCR; TCRdb's version includes in-frame clones alone and lacks a portion of them. This table holds some 57,000 clones, about 70% found once. The V and J ends lost 2 bases and 5 bases, in that order; junction bases with no gene match: 21. Germline V CDR1 and CDR2: SQVTM, ANQGSEA. The CDR3 is 19 amino acids. This record belongs to a study of cytomegalovirus exposure and HLA in healthy donors. About the study: An earlier analysis identified under 130 million unique TCR beta sequences in 150 million to 200 million T cells. Of approximately 400 genotyped donors, about 80% clustered with self-reported Caucasian donors.

Study-level results: Associated with cytomegalovirus, according to the listing, were around 160 TCR beta chains. According to reports, the classifier identified cytomegalovirus status with high specificity and sensitivity.

This clonotype originated in a woman aged 55-70 years in good health and CMV-seropositive. The sample comprised PBMCs. The gene calls are TRBV29-1 and TRBJ1-2, with TRBD1 identical over 9 bases. As DNA, the CDR3 is TGCAGCGTTGAACCCGGACAGGGGCGGGGTCCTTTTGGTGGGTATGGCTACACCTTC. Residues: CSVEPGQGRGPFGGYGYTF.